Below, 5 T cell receptor beta chains from the same sample are listed, as sequenced in a study of OX40 agonist ivuxolimab in advanced cancers. Measured with immunoSEQ multiplex PCR; TCRdb has only the in-frame clones, and not every one. The sample records 30,000 to 40,000 clones, 80% to 90% being singletons. Sequences were derived from CD4+ or CD8+ T cells sorted from blood, sampled in a trial of the OX40 agonist ivuxolimab. Receptors originate from an adult with an advanced solid tumor such as melanoma, head and neck, liver or kidney cancer.

This clone has more than one count but fewer than ten. This chain links TRBV5-6 with TRBJ2-1; weak D call: TRBD2 (7 bases). The CDR3 runs to 16 residues. The V gene's germline CDR1 is SGHDT and CDR2 YYEEEE. The germline V and J ends were trimmed by 4 bases and 5 bases, with 19 bases remaining between them. The CDR3 sequence is CASSPGWGGLNNEQFF. CDR3 DNA sequence: TGTGCCAGCAGCCCCGGATGGGGGGGCCTTAACAATGAGCAGTTCTTC.

The chain is built from TRBV7-3 and TRBJ2-3, with D tentatively TRBD2 (5 bases). Per the germline V gene, CDR1 is SGHTA and CDR2 is FQGTGA. V was trimmed by 5 bases and J by 1 base, leaving 16 bases between them. This CDR3 comprises 16 residues. CDR3 in amino acids: CASSPRRAAGTDTQYF. The CDR3 coding sequence is TGTGCCAGCAGCCCCCGGCGGGCGGCCGGCACAGATACGCAGTATTTT.

The rearrangement uses TRBV7-2 and TRBJ2-2; 11 nucleotides align to TRBD2. The CDR3 covers 14 residues. The germline gives CDR1 SGHTA, CDR2 FQGNSA. J was trimmed by 10 bases and V by 3 bases; bases with no gene match: 4. The DNA for the CDR3 is TGTGCCAGCAGCTTTAGCGGGGGGGTTTTGGAGCTGTTTTTT. Translating it yields CASSFSGGVLELFF.

Regarding this clone: This likely comes from a read error, as the CDR3 has no conserved phenylalanine or tryptophan at its end. V gene TRBV6-1 combines with J gene TRBJ1-6, with a tentative D call TRBD1 (6 bases). CDR3 length: 15 amino acids. V was clipped by 4 bases and J by 10 bases, with 17 bases between them. Germline loops: CDR1 MNHNS, CDR2 SASEGT. Written as DNA, the CDR3 is TGTGCCAGCAGTGTGAAACAGGGCGGAGAGTCACCCCTCCACCTT. Translating gives CASSVKQGGESPLHL.

The chain has TRBV6-1 and TRBJ2-1; D might be TRBD2 (6 bases). From germline, CDR1 is MNHNS and CDR2 SASEGT. The CDR3 length is 15 residues. The V end lost 8 bases, the J end lost 3 bases, and 17 bases lay between the germline ends. CDR3 loop: CASSLGVGGYNEQFF. In DNA, the CDR3 is TGTGCCAGCTCCCTGGGGGTGGGGGGCTACAATGAGCAGTTCTTC.